Below are 31 T cell receptor beta chains sequenced from a single sample in a study of blood T cell repertoires in COVID-19. Method: immunoSEQ multiplex PCR; TCRdb's copy keeps in-frame clones and lacks some. Among about 160,000 clones listed, almost 85% were seen once. Sequenced input: peripheral blood. The receptors were sampled from a man aged 18-30 years with active or convalescent COVID-19.

This chain links TRBV7-6 with TRBJ2-5, with 14 bases identical to TRBD2. CDR1 is SGHVS, CDR2 FNYEAQ, per germline. V lost 5 bases to trimming and J lost 5 bases; unmatched junction nucleotides: 4. The CDR3 has 15 residues. The CDR3 sequence: CASSQGLAGVETQYF. The CDR3 DNA sequence: TGTGCCAGCAGCCAGGGACTAGCGGGAGTGGAGACCCAGTACTTC.

The V call is TRBV4-2, the J call TRBJ2-1; TRBD2 agrees at 13 bases. The CDR3 length is 16 residues. Germline-derived CDR1 and CDR2 are LGHNA and YNFKEQ. J gave up 8 bases and V 3 bases, and 7 bases lay outside the gene matches. CDR3 in amino acids: CASSQTSGRISDEQFF. The CDR3 DNA is TGTGCCAGCAGCCAGACTAGCGGGAGGATCTCGGATGAGCAGTTCTTC.

The gene calls are TRBV9 and TRBJ2-3, with 10 bases fitting TRBD2. Germline-derived CDR1 and CDR2 are SGDLS and YYNGEE. V shed 0 bases, J shed 6 bases, and the junction held 7 bases outside the gene matches. The CDR3 length is 16 residues. CDR3 coding DNA: TGTGCCAGCAGCGTAGGGCTAGCGGGGGTGGAGGATACGCAGTATTTT. Its protein product is CASSVGLAGVEDTQYF.

The genes are TRBV18 and TRBJ1-4; 12 bases are a match to TRBD1. In germline, CDR1 is KGHSH, CDR2 LQKENI. This CDR3 comprises 16 residues. Trimming cost V 4 bases and J 4 bases; bases outside gene matches: 4. The CDR3 here is CASSRGQGALNEKLFF. DNA of the CDR3: TGTGCCAGCTCACGGGGACAGGGGGCCCTTAATGAAAAACTGTTTTTT.

The chain recombines TRBV6-1 with TRBJ2-7; TRBD2 is a possible D gene (5 bases). The germline gives CDR1 MNHNS, CDR2 SASEGT. V lost 1 base to trimming and J lost 4 bases, with 8 bases between them. The CDR3 runs to 13 residues. The CDR3 loop reads CASSEGERYEQYF. The CDR3 coding sequence is TGTGCCAGCAGTGAAGGGGAGCGGTACGAGCAGTACTTC.

The chain uses TRBV13 and TRBJ2-7; 10 bases are shared with TRBD2. CDR1 PRHDT and CDR2 FYEKMQ come from the germline V gene (reference sequence). The CDR3 sequence is 14 residues long. After removal of 5 bases from V and 5 bases from J, the junction contained 6 bases not matched to a gene. CDR3 amino acids: CASSSSGRIHEQYF. The CDR3 bases are TGTGCCAGCAGCAGTAGCGGGAGGATCCACGAGCAGTACTTC.

The table lists this clone with many counts. The chain combines TRBV15 with TRBJ2-1; 8 nucleotides match TRBD2. This CDR3 contains 14 residues. CDR1 is LNHNV and CDR2 is YYDKDF in the germline V gene (reference sequence). J gave up 7 bases and V 0 bases, and 2 bases lay outside the gene matches. The CDR3 spells CATSRDGGANEQFF. As DNA, the CDR3 is TGTGCCACCAGCAGAGACGGGGGGGCAAATGAGCAGTTCTTC.

This clone appeared a few times. CDR3 sequence: CASSFHSGRSYEQYF. CDR3 in DNA: TGTGCCAGCAGTTTTCATAGCGGGAGGTCCTACGAGCAGTACTTC. The chain recombines TRBV27 with TRBJ2-7, with 10 bases identical to TRBD2. This CDR3 is built from 15 residues. Germline CDR1 is MNHEY and CDR2 is SMNVEV (reference sequence). Trimming removed 3 bases from V and 1 base from J; junction bases left unmatched: 3.

This clone was observed a handful of times. J is TRBJ2-1 and V is TRBV5-8; tentative D call: TRBD2 (6 bases). Germline V lookup: CDR1 SGHTS, CDR2 YDEGEE. Trimming removed 2 bases from V and 0 bases from J, with 9 bases in between. This CDR3 contains 15 residues. CDR3 DNA sequence: TGTGCCAGCAGCTTTGGGAGGAGCTCCTACAATGAGCAGTTCTTC. Translating gives CASSFGRSSYNEQFF.

The chain employs TRBV7-9 and TRBJ2-5, with D possibly matching TRBD2 (7 bases). CDR3 length: 16 residues. V was pared by 5 bases and J by 4 bases, with 20 bases between. The V gene's germline CDR1 is SEHNR and CDR2 FQNEAQ (reference sequence). This CDR3 is CASSTRGGRDRETQYF. Here the CDR3 DNA reads TGTGCCAGCAGCACAAGGGGGGGCAGGGACCGAGAGACCCAGTACTTC.

The J gene is TRBJ2-3, the V gene TRBV10-3, with 7 bases that match TRBD1. V gave up 2 bases and J gave up 2 bases; unmatched junction bases: 10. Per the germline V gene, CDR1 is ENHRY and CDR2 is SYGVKD. The CDR3 is made up of 17 amino acids. The CDR3 protein is CAISEGMPGQITDTQYF. Written as DNA, the CDR3 is TGTGCCATCAGTGAGGGGATGCCGGGACAGATCACAGATACGCAGTATTTT.

This rearrangement joins TRBV30 to TRBJ1-1; D not certain. V was trimmed by 0 bases and J by 1 base, leaving 6 bases between them. The CDR3 length is 13 residues. Per the germline V gene, CDR1 is GTSNPN and CDR2 is SVGIG (reference sequence). This chain's CDR3 is CAWSVQQNTEAFF. DNA of the CDR3: TGTGCCTGGAGTGTACAGCAGAACACTGAAGCTTTCTTT.

The gene calls are TRBV27 and TRBJ1-4; 10 nucleotides match TRBD1. CDR3 length: 15 amino acids. Germline V CDR1 and CDR2: MNHEY, SMNVEV (reference sequence). V lost 5 bases to trimming and J lost 6 bases; unmatched junction nucleotides: 6. CDR3 residues: CASSDKGTGDEKLFF. CDR3 sequence (DNA): TGTGCCAGCAGTGATAAGGGGACAGGGGATGAAAAACTGTTTTTT.

The V call is TRBV3-1 (or the pseudogene TRBV3-2), the J call TRBJ2-7, with TRBD1 matching 9 bases. Germline V gene lookup returns CDR1 LGHDT and CDR2 YNNKEL (reference sequence). V dropped 4 bases and J dropped 6; count of bases not matched to a gene: 13. This CDR3 has 16 residues. The CDR3 DNA follows: TGTGCCAGCAGCCCCGGGACAGGGTTTATGTTGGGCGAGCAGTACTTC. It is translated as CASSPGTGFMLGEQYF.

The V and J genes are TRBV15 and TRBJ1-1; no definite D call. Trimming took 0 bases from V and 1 from J, leaving 9 bases between them. Germline V gene data show CDR1 as LNHNV and CDR2 as YYDKDF (reference sequence). The CDR3 covers 15 residues. The CDR3 nucleotides are TGTGCCACCAGCAGAGACTACGCTGGGAACACTGAAGCTTTCTTT. This encodes CATSRDYAGNTEAFF.

The genes are TRBV7-8 and TRBJ1-6; tentatively, D is TRBD1 (5 bases). V dropped 9 bases and J dropped 0 bases, with 6 bases sitting between them. Germline values: CDR1 SGHVS, CDR2 FQNEAQ. This CDR3 has 13 residues. The CDR3 sequence is CASGASYNSPLHF. The CDR3 region has the DNA TGTGCCAGTGGGGCCTCCTATAATTCACCCCTCCACTTT.

The chain employs TRBV18 and TRBJ1-4, with 8 bases that match TRBD1. V lost 4 bases to trimming and J lost 8 bases; unmatched junction nucleotides: 9. Germline values: CDR1 KGHSH, CDR2 LQKENI. This CDR3 region has 15 residues. The CDR3 region is CASSLHRGKDEKLFF. The CDR3 nucleotides are TGTGCCAGCTCACTACACAGGGGGAAAGACGAAAAACTGTTTTTT.

This clone was found a few times. This sequence joins TRBV2 and TRBJ1-4, with D possibly TRBD1 on 6 matching bases. Germline CDR1 SNHLY, CDR2 FYNNEI. The CDR3 spans 14 residues. Trimming shortened V by 4 bases and J by 8 bases, and 14 bases separated the two germline ends. This chain's CDR3 is CASSVGGFWEKLFF. The CDR3 DNA reads as TGTGCCAGCAGTGTAGGGGGTTTCTGGGAAAAACTGTTTTTT.

This clone showed up just once. The J gene is TRBJ2-7, the V gene TRBV6-5; maybe TRBD1 (6 bases). The V gene's germline CDR1 is MNHEY and CDR2 SVGAGI. Trimming took off 7 bases at V and 2 bases at J, with 18 bases between the two ends. This CDR3 has 15 residues. The DNA of the CDR3 is TGTGCCAGCACTCCTAGTGGGGGCGCAGCCTACGAGCAGTACTTC. Translated: CASTPSGGAAYEQYF.

This chain joins TRBV7-2 and TRBJ2-5; 8 nucleotides agree with TRBD2. Trimming cost V 1 base and J 4 bases; bases outside gene matches: 17. The CDR3 runs to 19 residues. From germline, CDR1 is SGHTA and CDR2 FQGNSA. CDR3 amino acids: CASSLVSGGAKGSSETQYF. The CDR3 DNA is TGTGCCAGCAGCTTAGTGTCGGGGGGGGCCAAAGGGTCATCAGAGACCCAGTACTTC.

This chain joins TRBV19 and TRBJ2-7; 11 bases align to TRBD1. The CDR3 runs 14 residues. V lost 5 bases and J lost 5; bases outside the gene matches: 5. The V gene's germline CDR1 is LNHDA and CDR2 SQIVND (reference sequence). The CDR3 region has the DNA TGTGCCAGTAGTCCGCGGACAGGGGGCGACGAGCAGTACTTC. This sequence encodes CASSPRTGGDEQYF.

The chain uses TRBV19 and TRBJ2-1; 8 bases are a match to TRBD1. This CDR3 has 16 residues. The germline V gene encodes CDR1 LNHDA and CDR2 SQIVND (reference sequence). V shed 1 base, J shed 7 bases, and the junction held 9 bases outside the gene matches. CDR3 sequence reads: CASSIVGQGRRNEQFF. The DNA of the CDR3 is TGTGCCAGTAGTATAGTAGGACAGGGAAGACGGAATGAGCAGTTCTTC. Variable domain in full (rest from reference TRBV19 and TRBJ2-1): DGGITQSPKYLFRKEGQNVTLSCEQNLNHDAMYWYRQDPGQGLRLIYYSQIVNDFQKGDIAEGYSVSREKKESFPLTVTSAQKNPTAFYLCASSIVGQGRRNEQFFGPGTRLTVL.

The chain links TRBV19 to TRBJ2-1; 12 bases line up with TRBD2. Germline CDR1 reads LNHDA; CDR2 reads SQIVND (reference sequence). This CDR3 contains 20 residues. V lost 3 bases to trimming and J lost 0 bases; unmatched junction nucleotides: 12. CDR3 sequence: CASSILRLAGAGSSYNEQFF. CDR3 DNA sequence: TGTGCCAGTAGTATCCTCAGACTAGCGGGAGCTGGGAGCTCCTACAATGAGCAGTTCTTC.

This chain joins TRBV19 and TRBJ1-2; D might be TRBD1 (6 bases). CDR3 length equals 16 residues. Germline loops: CDR1 LNHDA, CDR2 SQIVND (reference sequence). Trimming cost V 6 bases and J 4 bases, with 21 bases left between them. The CDR3 region is CASRTGSGSLIYGYTF. CDR3 nucleotide sequence: TGTGCCAGTAGGACAGGATCAGGGAGCTTAATCTATGGCTACACCTTC.

The genes are TRBV28 and TRBJ2-3; 10 bases match TRBD2. Germline CDR1 MDHEN, CDR2 SYDVKM. The CDR3 covers 15 residues. After removal of 5 bases from V and 5 bases from J, the junction contained 7 bases not matched to a gene. The CDR3 spells CASSGSGRALDTQYF. In nucleotides, the CDR3 is TGTGCCAGCAGTGGGAGCGGGAGGGCATTAGATACGCAGTATTTT.

The gene calls are TRBV6-5 and TRBJ1-2, with 7 bases aligning to TRBD1. CDR3 length: 14 amino acids. After removal of 5 bases from V and 0 bases from J, the junction contained 3 bases not matched to a gene. Germline V gene sequence: CDR1 MNHEY, CDR2 SVGAGI. As DNA, the CDR3 is TGTGCCAGCAGTCCCGGGACAGCTAACTATGGCTACACCTTC. Amino acids: CASSPGTANYGYTF.

The rearrangement links TRBV5-4 to TRBJ2-3, with 11 bases that match TRBD1. This CDR3 is 16 amino acids long. Trimming removed 4 bases from V and 3 bases from J; junction bases left unmatched: 7. Germline CDR1 and CDR2: SGHNT and YYREEE (reference sequence). The CDR3 is CASSKDRGRGTDTQYF. For the CDR3, the DNA is TGTGCCAGCAGCAAGGACAGGGGGCGTGGGACAGATACGCAGTATTTT.

The rearrangement joins TRBV7-6 to TRBJ2-1; TRBD2 aligns across 7 bases. J lost 3 bases, V lost 5 bases, and 10 bases had no gene match. CDR1 is SGHVS, CDR2 FNYEAQ, per germline. There are 16 residues in the CDR3. CDR3 coding DNA: TGTGCCAGCAGCCCCGCAACTAGCGAGGACTACAATGAGCAGTTCTTC. This translates into CASSPATSEDYNEQFF.

The rearrangement uses TRBV9 and TRBJ2-2; 15 bases line up with TRBD2. Losses at the gene ends were 2 bases for V and 5 bases for J; bases not matched to a gene: 1. The CDR3 spans 16 residues. Germline loops: CDR1 SGDLS, CDR2 YYNGEE. In DNA, the CDR3 is TGTGCCAGCAGCGTCGGACTAGCGGGAGGGACCGGGGAGCTGTTTTTT. Translated: CASSVGLAGGTGELFF.

The V call is TRBV16, the J call TRBJ1-5; a possible D gene is TRBD1 (6 bases). The germline V gene has CDR1 KGHSY and CDR2 FQNENV. Trimming removed 4 bases from V and 0 bases from J, with 10 bases in between. CDR3 length: 15 residues. The CDR3 loop is CASSRLQGSNQPQHF. The CDR3 DNA sequence: TGTGCCAGCAGCCGGTTACAGGGTAGCAATCAGCCCCAGCATTTT.

The chain recombines TRBV18 with TRBJ2-7; 8 bases line up with TRBD2. The germline gives CDR1 KGHSH, CDR2 LQKENI. This CDR3 spans 15 amino acids. The junction had 11 bases not matched to a gene; V was cut back by 8 bases and J by 2 bases. The CDR3 sequence: CASQPVSGRTYEQYF. The CDR3 nucleotides are TGTGCCAGCCAACCCGTCAGCGGGAGAACCTACGAGCAGTACTTC.